The T cell receptor beta chain described here comes from a study of blood T cell repertoires in COVID-19. For the study at large: Sample material is recorded as cDNA or gDNA derived from T cells, B-cell-depleted T cells, or PBMCs.

Original processing notes: From reference gene primer amplification, estimates of nucleated cell counts were derived. Clones were sequenced by immunoSEQ multiplex PCR, and TCRdb holds only the in-frame ones, with some missing. V and J calls plus clone size are reproduced from that table; the DNA served to infer D and trimming. Of 150,000 to 200,000 clones in the sample, roughly 82% were seen once. Cohort assignment relied on participant-reported clinical history. Two negative PCRs, clearance, or symptom resolution had been documented for recovered Cohort 3 donors. Germline V gives CDR1 SGHRS, CDR2 YFSETQ. The CDR3 runs to 14 residues. V lost 4 bases and J 2 bases, leaving 13 bases between the germline ends.

This chain uses TRBV5-1 with TRBJ2-7, with no clear D. The specimen was PBMCs or T cells enriched from blood (not recorded which). This TCR was recovered from a man aged 50 to 60 who had recovered from COVID-19. The CDR3 region has the DNA TGCGCCAGCAGCGTTACAGTTACTGCCTACGAGCAGTACTTC. This encodes CASSVTVTAYEQYF.